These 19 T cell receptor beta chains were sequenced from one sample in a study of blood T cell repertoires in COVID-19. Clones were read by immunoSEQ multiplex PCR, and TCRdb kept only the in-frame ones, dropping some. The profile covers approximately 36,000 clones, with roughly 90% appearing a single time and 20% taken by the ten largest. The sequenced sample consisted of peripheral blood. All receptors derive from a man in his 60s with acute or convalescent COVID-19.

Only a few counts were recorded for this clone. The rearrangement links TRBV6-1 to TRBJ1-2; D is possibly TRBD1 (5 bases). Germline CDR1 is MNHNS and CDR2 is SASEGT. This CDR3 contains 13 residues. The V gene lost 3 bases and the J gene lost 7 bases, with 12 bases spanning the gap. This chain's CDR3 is CASSDGQGGGYTF. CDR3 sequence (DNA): TGTGCCAGCAGTGACGGTCAGGGAGGTGGCTACACCTTC.

CDR3 sequence: CASSLGGGEYYGYTF. The CDR3 coding sequence is TGTGCCAGCAGTCTCGGGGGAGGTGAATACTATGGCTACACCTTC. The V and J genes are TRBV6-5 and TRBJ1-2, with a tentative D call TRBD1 (5 bases). V lost 5 bases and J lost 3, with 16 bases in between. Germline lookup yields CDR1 MNHEY and CDR2 SVGAGI. The CDR3 has 15 amino acids.

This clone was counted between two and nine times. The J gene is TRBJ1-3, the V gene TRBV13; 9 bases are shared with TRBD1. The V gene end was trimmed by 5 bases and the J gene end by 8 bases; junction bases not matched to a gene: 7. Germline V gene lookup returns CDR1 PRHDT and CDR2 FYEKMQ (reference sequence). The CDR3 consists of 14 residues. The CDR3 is CASSQGQGIDTIYF. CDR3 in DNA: TGTGCCAGCAGCCAGGGACAGGGAATAGACACCATATATTTT.

CDR3 bases: TGTGCCAGCAGCCCCCAAGCGGAAAACTATGGCTACACCTTC. It is translated as CASSPQAENYGYTF. The chain joins TRBV9 to TRBJ1-2; D is unresolved. The germline V gene has CDR1 SGDLS and CDR2 YYNGEE. CDR3 length: 14 amino acids. Deletions cut 4 bases from V and 2 bases from J, with 12 bases between. The whole variable domain, remainder taken from reference TRBV9 and TRBJ1-2, is DSGVTQTPKHLITATGQRVTLRCSPRSGDLSVYWYQQSLDQGLQFLIQYYNGEERAKGNILERFSAQQFPDLHSELNLSSLELGDSALYFCASSPQAENYGYTFGSGTRLTVV.

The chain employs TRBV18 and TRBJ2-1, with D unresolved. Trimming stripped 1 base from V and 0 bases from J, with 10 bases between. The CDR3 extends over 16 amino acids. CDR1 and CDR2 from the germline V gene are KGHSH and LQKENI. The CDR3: CASSPRSQSSYNEQFF. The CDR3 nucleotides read TGTGCCAGCTCACCACGTAGCCAGAGCTCCTACAATGAGCAGTTCTTC.

CDR3 coding DNA: TGCGCCAGCAGCTTGCCGGAGACAGGTTACAATGAGCAGTTCTTC. Protein: CASSLPETGYNEQFF. The chain couples TRBV5-1 to TRBJ2-1; D is possibly TRBD1 (6 bases). Between the trimmed V and J ends, which lost 1 base and 4 bases, there was a span of 12 bases. The germline V gene encodes CDR1 SGHRS and CDR2 YFSETQ. The CDR3 is made up of 15 amino acids.

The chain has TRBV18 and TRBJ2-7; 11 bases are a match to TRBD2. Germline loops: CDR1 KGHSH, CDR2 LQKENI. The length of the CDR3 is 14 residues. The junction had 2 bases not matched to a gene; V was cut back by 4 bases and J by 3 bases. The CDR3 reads CASSLTSGIYEQYF. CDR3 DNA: TGTGCCAGCTCACTGACTAGCGGGATCTACGAGCAGTACTTC. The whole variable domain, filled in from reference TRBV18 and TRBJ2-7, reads NAGVMQNPRHLVRRRGQEARLRCSPMKGHSHVYWYRQLPEEGLKFMVYLQKENIIDESGMPKERFSAEFPKEGPSILRIQQVVRGDSAAYFCASSLTSGIYEQYFGPGTRLTVT.

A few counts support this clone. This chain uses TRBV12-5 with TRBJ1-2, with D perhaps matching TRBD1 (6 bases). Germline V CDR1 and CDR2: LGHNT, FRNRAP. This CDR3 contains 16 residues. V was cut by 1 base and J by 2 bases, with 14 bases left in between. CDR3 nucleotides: TGTGCTAGTGGTTTGGCCTCCCTCAGGGGAAACTATGGCTACACCTTC. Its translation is CASGLASLRGNYGYTF.

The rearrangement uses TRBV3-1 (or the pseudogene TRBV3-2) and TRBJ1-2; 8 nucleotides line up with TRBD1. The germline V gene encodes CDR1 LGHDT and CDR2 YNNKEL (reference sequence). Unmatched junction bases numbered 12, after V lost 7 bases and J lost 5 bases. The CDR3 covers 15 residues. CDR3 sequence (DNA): TGTGCCAGCACCGTGGACAGGGCCGGTAGGTATGGCTACACCTTC. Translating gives CASTVDRAGRYGYTF.

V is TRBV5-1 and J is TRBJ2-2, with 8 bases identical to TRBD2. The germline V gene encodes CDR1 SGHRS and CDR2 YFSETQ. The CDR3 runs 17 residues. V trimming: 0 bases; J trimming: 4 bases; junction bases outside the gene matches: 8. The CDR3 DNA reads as TGCGCCAGCAGCTTGGCCCCAGCGGGAGAGGGCACCGGGGAGCTGTTTTTT. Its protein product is CASSLAPAGEGTGELFF.

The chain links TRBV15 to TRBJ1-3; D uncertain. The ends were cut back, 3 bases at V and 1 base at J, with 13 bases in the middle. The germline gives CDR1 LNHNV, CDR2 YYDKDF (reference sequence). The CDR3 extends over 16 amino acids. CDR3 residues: CATSSGAGTSGNTIYF. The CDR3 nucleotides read TGTGCCACCAGCAGTGGCGCAGGAACGTCTGGAAACACCATATATTTT.

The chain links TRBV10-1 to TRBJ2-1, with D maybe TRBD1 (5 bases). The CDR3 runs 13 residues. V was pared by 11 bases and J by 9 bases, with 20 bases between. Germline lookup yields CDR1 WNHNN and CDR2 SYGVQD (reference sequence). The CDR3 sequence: CAAGGQIGGEQFF. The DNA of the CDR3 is TGCGCCGCCGGTGGACAAATAGGCGGTGAGCAGTTCTTC.

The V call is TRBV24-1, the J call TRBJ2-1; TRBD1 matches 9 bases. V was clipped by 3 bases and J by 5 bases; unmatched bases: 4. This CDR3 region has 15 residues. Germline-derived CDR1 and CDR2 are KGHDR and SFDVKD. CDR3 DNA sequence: TGTGCCACCAGTGATACGGGACAGGGTAACAATGAGCAGTTCTTC. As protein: CATSDTGQGNNEQFF.

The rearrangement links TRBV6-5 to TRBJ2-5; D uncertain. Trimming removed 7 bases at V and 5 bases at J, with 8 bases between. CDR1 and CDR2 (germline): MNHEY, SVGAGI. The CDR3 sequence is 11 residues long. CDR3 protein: CASTLSETQYF. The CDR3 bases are TGTGCCAGCACCTTATCGGAGACCCAGTACTTC.

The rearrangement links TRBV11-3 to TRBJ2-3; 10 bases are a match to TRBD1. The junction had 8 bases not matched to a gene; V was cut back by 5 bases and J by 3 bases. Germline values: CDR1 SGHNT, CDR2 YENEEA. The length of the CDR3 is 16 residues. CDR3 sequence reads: CASSAGGGQGTDTQYF. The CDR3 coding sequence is TGTGCCAGCAGCGCCGGCGGGGGACAGGGGACAGATACGCAGTATTTT.

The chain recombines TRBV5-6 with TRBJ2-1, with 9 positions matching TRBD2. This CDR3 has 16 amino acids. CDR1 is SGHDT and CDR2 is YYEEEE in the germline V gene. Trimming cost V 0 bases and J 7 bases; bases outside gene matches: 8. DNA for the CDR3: TGTGCCAGCAGCTTGGTTCATGGCGCGGGGGGGAATGAGCAGTTCTTC. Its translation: CASSLVHGAGGNEQFF.

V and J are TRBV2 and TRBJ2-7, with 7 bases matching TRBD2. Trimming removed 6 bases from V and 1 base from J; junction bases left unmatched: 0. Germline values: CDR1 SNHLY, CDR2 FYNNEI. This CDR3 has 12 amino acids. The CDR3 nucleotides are TGTGCCAGCAGGGGGGGGTCCTACGAGCAGTACGTC. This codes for CASRGGSYEQYV.

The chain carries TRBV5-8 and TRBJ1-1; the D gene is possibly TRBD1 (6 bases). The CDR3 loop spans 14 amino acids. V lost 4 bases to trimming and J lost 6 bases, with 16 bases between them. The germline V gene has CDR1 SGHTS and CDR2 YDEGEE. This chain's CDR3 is CASSRQVVGPEAFF. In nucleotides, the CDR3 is TGTGCCAGCAGCCGACAGGTCGTGGGTCCTGAAGCTTTCTTT.

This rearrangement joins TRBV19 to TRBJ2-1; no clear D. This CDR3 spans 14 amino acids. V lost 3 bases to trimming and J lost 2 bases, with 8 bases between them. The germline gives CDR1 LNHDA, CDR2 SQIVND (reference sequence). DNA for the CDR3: TGTGCCAGTAGTATTAATACGGCCTACAATGAGCAGTTCTTC. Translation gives CASSINTAYNEQFF.